These 26 T cell receptor beta chains originate from one sample sequenced in a study of T-cell memory formation after mild COVID-19 (dated by TCRdb to about 2021). Libraries were made using 5' RACE. The sequencer was an Illumina NovaSeq 6000. Through fastp at Q25 and MiXCR, TCRdb rebuilt clones from the public reads, retaining in-frame beta chains. Rows merge per CDR3 protein into single entries with the most common DNA and genes. This sample gives about 120,000 distinct CDR3 sequences in total; approximately 22% of them show up just once. About 38% of the sample goes to the ten largest clones. The sample was PBMCs or a T cell subset sorted from them (not recorded which). All receptors derive from a man in his late teens or twenties who had mild COVID-19 (a few samples of this study predate the infection). The sample titles of this study are shuffled in the database, so cell type and time point are left out; the donor was told from shared clones.

The chain uses TRBV4-2 and TRBJ2-5, with 7 nucleotides matching TRBD2. Per germline, CDR1 LGHNA and CDR2 YNFKEQ. CDR3 size: 15 residues. Trimming at V came to 0 bases and at J to 5 bases, leaving 6 bases not matched to a gene. CDR3 bases: TGTGCCAGCAGCCAAGATACCGGGGGGTGGGAGACCCAGTACTTC. This encodes CASSQDTGGWETQYF.

CDR3 nucleotide sequence: TGTGCCACCAAGACAGGGGACCTCTCCTACGAGCAGTACTTC. Residues: CATKTGDLSYEQYF. The genes are TRBV19 and TRBJ2-7; 8 bases align to TRBD1. CDR1 is LNHDA, CDR2 SQIVND, per germline (reference sequence). Germline trimming cut 10 bases from V and 0 bases from J; bases unmatched to any gene: 8. The CDR3 runs 14 residues.

At least ten counts were recorded for this clonotype. This chain links TRBV20-1 with TRBJ2-3; D might be TRBD2 (7 bases). V was shortened by 0 bases and J by 2 bases, with 12 bases between the two germline ends. In germline, CDR1 is DFQATT, CDR2 SNEGSKA (reference sequence). CDR3 length: 15 residues. CDR3 residues: CSARDRRGLTDTQYF. For the CDR3, the DNA is TGCAGTGCTAGAGATCGGCGGGGGCTCACAGATACGCAGTATTTT.

This clonotype has just a few counts. The chain joins TRBV7-9 to TRBJ2-7; a possible D gene is TRBD1 (6 bases). Germline-derived CDR1 and CDR2 are SEHNR and FQNEAQ (reference sequence). The CDR3 contains 15 residues. Trimming removed 3 bases at V and 2 bases at J, with 14 bases between. CDR3 coding DNA: TGTGCCAGCAGCTTGGGGACATTCGATACCTACGAGCAGTACTTC. Protein sequence: CASSLGTFDTYEQYF.

A few counts support this clonotype. With a much larger clone just one base away, this may be a read error. The V and J genes are TRBV7-9 and TRBJ1-1; D gene unclear. This CDR3 is built from 12 residues. Germline CDR1 reads SEHNR; CDR2 reads FQNEAQ (reference sequence). Trimming stripped 4 bases from V and 1 base from J, with 4 bases between. For the CDR3, the DNA is TGTGCCAGCAGCTGGGGGAACACTGAAGCTTTCTTT. It codes for CASSWGNTEAFF.

This clonotype was recorded at least ten times. The chain employs TRBV7-9 and TRBJ1-4, with a weak D call TRBD1 (6 bases). CDR1 and CDR2 (germline): SEHNR, FQNEAQ (reference sequence). The CDR3 has 16 amino acids. Trimming pared 5 bases from V and 3 bases from J, leaving 16 bases between. The CDR3 DNA reads TGTGCCAGCAGCCCGGGACACCTCTCGGCTAATGAAAAACTGTTTTTT. This gives the protein CASSPGHLSANEKLFF.

This clonotype was observed a handful of times. The chain carries TRBV11-1 and TRBJ1-1; no definite D call. Germline V gene sequence: CDR1 SGHAT, CDR2 FQDESV (reference sequence). V lost 2 bases, J lost 5 bases, and 9 bases lay in between. CDR3 length equals 13 residues. Written as DNA, the CDR3 is TGTGCCAGCAGCTTAAGGGAACGGACTGAAGCTTTCTTT. Residues: CASSLRERTEAFF.

The table lists this clonotype with a few counts. The rearrangement joins TRBV7-2 to TRBJ2-3; D unclear. The V end lost 2 bases, the J end lost 5 bases, and 8 bases lay between the germline ends. The CDR3 runs to 13 residues. Germline assignment: CDR1 SGHTA and CDR2 FQGNSA. CDR3 residues: CASSLSGLDTQYF. The DNA for the CDR3 is TGTGCCAGCAGCTTATCCGGGTTAGATACGCAGTATTTT.

V gene TRBV12-3 or TRBV12-4 combines with J gene TRBJ1-5; D gene unclear. The CDR3 contains 14 residues. V lost 3 bases, J lost 3 bases, and 9 bases lay in between. In DNA, the CDR3 is TGTGCCAGCAGTTTTGAACCCCCCAATCAGCCCCAGCATTTT. Amino acids: CASSFEPPNQPQHF.

This clonotype was seen a few times. The genes are TRBV7-9 and TRBJ1-6, with D possibly being TRBD1 (5 bases). Deletions cut 5 bases from V and 2 bases from J, with 10 bases between. CDR3 size: 15 residues. Looked up from germline, CDR1 is SEHNR and CDR2 is FQNEAQ (reference sequence). CDR3 coding DNA: TGTGCCAGCAGCCGCCAGGGTGCCTATAATTCACCCCTCCACTTT. As protein: CASSRQGAYNSPLHF.

The rearrangement links TRBV5-1 to TRBJ1-2; maybe TRBD1 (6 bases). Germline assignment: CDR1 SGHRS and CDR2 YFSETQ. V dropped 4 bases and J dropped 0 bases, with 22 bases sitting between them. The CDR3 loop spans 18 amino acids. This CDR3 reads CASSPGRPGGWPNYGYTF. CDR3 coding DNA: TGCGCCAGCAGCCCGGGGCGCCCGGGGGGCTGGCCTAACTATGGCTACACCTTC.

This clonotype was seen a handful of times. V and J are TRBV20-1 and TRBJ2-4, with 15 bases lining up with TRBD2. Looked up from germline, CDR1 is DFQATT and CDR2 is SNEGSKA (reference sequence). This CDR3 comprises 15 residues. After removal of 5 bases from V and 6 bases from J, the junction contained 5 bases not matched to a gene. CDR3 region: CSADGTSGGRNIQYF. The CDR3 DNA reads as TGCAGTGCTGATGGGACTAGCGGGGGGCGAAACATTCAGTACTTC.

This chain links TRBV4-1 with TRBJ1-2; unclear D gene. Germline CDR1 and CDR2: MGHRA and YSYEKL. The ends were cut back, 0 bases at V and 7 bases at J, with 15 bases in the middle. This CDR3 has 15 residues. CDR3 nucleotides: TGCGCCAGCAGCCAAGATCGGGGTTCGGGTGCTGGCTACACCTTC. This translates into CASSQDRGSGAGYTF.

J is TRBJ1-4 and V is TRBV7-2; D unclear. Per the germline V gene, CDR1 is SGHTA and CDR2 is FQGNSA. V gave up 1 base and J gave up 12 bases, with 9 bases separating them. The CDR3 extends over 12 amino acids. The CDR3 DNA sequence: TGTGCCAGCAGCTTAGGGCAGGAGGAACTGTTTTTT. Translated: CASSLGQEELFF.

The V call is TRBV4-3, the J call TRBJ1-4; 7 nucleotides match TRBD1. V was clipped by 0 bases and J by 4 bases; unmatched bases: 2. The CDR3 totals 15 residues. Germline V CDR1 and CDR2: LGHNA, YSLEER. As DNA, the CDR3 is TGCGCCAGCAGCCAAGACGGGACAGATAATGAAAAACTGTTTTTT. It specifies CASSQDGTDNEKLFF.

This clonotype was detected a few times. Written as DNA, the CDR3 is TGTGCCAGTAGTGTGACAGATTCCTACGAGCAGTACTTC. Translated: CASSVTDSYEQYF. This chain uses TRBV19 with TRBJ2-7; D possibly corresponds to TRBD1 (5 bases). This CDR3 spans 13 amino acids. The germline V and J ends were trimmed by 5 bases and 1 base, with 9 bases remaining between them. Germline values: CDR1 LNHDA, CDR2 SQIVND (reference sequence).

The rearrangement uses TRBV5-1 and TRBJ1-5, with D uncertain. V was clipped by 1 base and J by 0 bases, with 11 bases between them. CDR1 SGHRS and CDR2 YFSETQ come from the germline V gene. This CDR3 has 16 amino acids. In DNA, the CDR3 is TGCGCCAGCAGCTTGACCGGGGAAGATAGCAATCAGCCCCAGCATTTT. Its translation is CASSLTGEDSNQPQHF.

The rearrangement joins TRBV3-1 to TRBJ2-5; D is perhaps TRBD2 (6 bases). In germline, CDR1 is LGHDT, CDR2 YNNKEL (reference sequence). The CDR3 runs to 16 residues. Trimming pared 3 bases from V and 1 base from J, leaving 15 bases between. The CDR3 DNA sequence: TGTGCCAGCAGCCAGGCTAGCGTGGGATTCCAAGAGACCCAGTACTTC. Translation gives CASSQASVGFQETQYF.

This clonotype was detected only a few times. J is TRBJ2-3 and V is TRBV3-1, with D uncertain. The CDR3 contains 15 residues. Trimming removed 0 bases at V and 7 bases at J, with 14 bases between. Looked up from germline, CDR1 is LGHDT and CDR2 is YNNKEL (reference sequence). CDR3 nucleotides: TGTGCCAGCAGCCAAGATCGCTCCTTTATGAATACGCAGTATTTT. This codes for CASSQDRSFMNTQYF.

V and J are TRBV27 and TRBJ1-2; D possibly corresponds to TRBD1 (6 bases). The germline V and J ends were trimmed by 3 bases and 5 bases, with 13 bases remaining between them. Germline lookup yields CDR1 MNHEY and CDR2 SMNVEV (reference sequence). The CDR3 loop spans 14 amino acids. The CDR3 DNA reads TGTGCCAGCAGTTTTGGATCAACAGGGTATGGCTACACCTTC. Encoded protein: CASSFGSTGYGYTF.

This clonotype showed up just a few times. The chain joins TRBV5-5 to TRBJ1-1; D might be TRBD1 (5 bases). V lost 4 bases to trimming and J lost 4 bases, with 20 bases between them. This CDR3 has 16 amino acids. Germline V gene lookup returns CDR1 SGHKS and CDR2 YYEKEE (reference sequence). The chain's CDR3 is CASSGGGRPSATEAFF. The DNA for the CDR3 is TGTGCCAGCAGCGGGGGGGGACGCCCTTCCGCCACTGAAGCTTTCTTT.

This clonotype was seen once. The CDR3 DNA reads TGTGCCAGCAGCCAAGGGCAGACCGGGCCCTACGAGCAGTACTTC. Protein product: CASSQGQTGPYEQYF. This rearrangement joins TRBV4-2 to TRBJ2-7, with D uncertain. Germline lookup yields CDR1 LGHNA and CDR2 YNFKEQ. Trimming removed 1 base at V and 2 bases at J, with 12 bases between. The CDR3 totals 15 residues.

The chain employs TRBV30 and TRBJ1-6, with unresolved D. There are 13 residues in the CDR3. Germline loops: CDR1 GTSNPN, CDR2 SVGIG (reference sequence). Trimming took off 4 bases at V and 6 bases at J, with 10 bases between the two ends. The CDR3 DNA reads TGTGCCTGGACCGAGGGCTTTAATTCACCCCTCCACTTT. Protein sequence: CAWTEGFNSPLHF.

This sequence joins TRBV6-5 and TRBJ1-2; D might be TRBD1 (5 bases). CDR3 length: 13 residues. V was trimmed by 2 bases and J by 6 bases, leaving 10 bases between them. The germline gives CDR1 MNHEY, CDR2 SVGAGI. The chain's CDR3 is CASSYGQGNGYTF. CDR3 coding DNA: TGTGCCAGCAGTTACGGTCAGGGTAATGGCTACACCTTC.

This clonotype came up a few times. The rearrangement uses TRBV7-9 and TRBJ2-1; 9 nucleotides align to TRBD2. This CDR3 spans 15 amino acids. CDR1 is SEHNR, CDR2 FQNEAQ, per germline (reference sequence). Losses at the gene ends were 4 bases for V and 5 bases for J; bases not matched to a gene: 6. The CDR3 nucleotides are TGTGCCAGCAGCTCTCGACTAGCGGCCAACAATGAGCAGTTCTTC. The encoded protein is CASSSRLAANNEQFF.

The chain couples TRBV9 to TRBJ2-5; the D is unclear. V shed 0 bases and J shed 2 bases, with 11 bases lying between them. Looked up from germline, CDR1 is SGDLS and CDR2 is YYNGEE. The CDR3 covers 15 residues. This chain's CDR3 is CASSVGEADQETQYF. CDR3 coding DNA: TGTGCCAGCAGCGTAGGAGAGGCAGATCAAGAGACCCAGTACTTC.